The next 15 T cell receptor beta chains were all read from a single sample in a study of chemoradiotherapy in HPV16-positive cancers. TCRdb's copy holds only in-frame clones and misses some; the assay was immunoSEQ multiplex PCR. The sample contains just under 2,000 clones, about nine tenths of which appear only once. The material was tumor tissue, obtained from a patient who underwent chemoradiotherapy. The receptors stem from a human donor with HPV-associated anogenital cancer.

The V call is TRBV6-1, the J call TRBJ1-5; unclear D gene. Germline-derived CDR1 and CDR2 are MNHNS and SASEGT. V was pared by 6 bases and J by 15 bases, with 18 bases between. The CDR3 runs to 12 residues. The CDR3 bases are TGTGCCAGCAGGCAGTCCCCGAAGGTCCCGCATTTT. Residues: CASRQSPKVPHF.

In its sample, this clone was seen a few times. The V and J genes are TRBV30 and TRBJ1-4, with D tentatively TRBD1 (5 bases). Trimming pared 1 base from V and 6 bases from J, leaving 12 bases between. This CDR3 has 14 amino acids. The germline gives CDR1 GTSNPN, CDR2 SVGIG (reference sequence). The CDR3 nucleotides read TGTGCCTGGAGTGGGGACGATAAGCATGAAAAACTGTTTTTT. It codes for CAWSGDDKHEKLFF.

The chain uses TRBV6-1 and TRBJ2-4, with D maybe TRBD1 (5 bases). CDR3 length: 15 residues. Trimming removed 1 base from V and 9 bases from J, with 16 bases in between. Germline V lookup: CDR1 MNHNS, CDR2 SASEGT. The CDR3 is CASSEVRQINIIQYF. In DNA, the CDR3 is TGTGCCAGCAGTGAAGTTAGACAGATTAATATCATTCAGTACTTC.

The chain recombines TRBV7-8 with TRBJ1-2; D call uncertain. The CDR3 runs to 13 residues. Germline values: CDR1 SGHVS, CDR2 FQNEAQ. Deletions cut 7 bases from V and 0 bases from J, with 9 bases between. CDR3 in DNA: TGTGCCAGCACCGGACGTTCTAACTATGGCTACACCTTC. It translates to CASTGRSNYGYTF.

The CDR3, as DNA: TGTGCCAGCAGCGTCGACAGGGGGACCTATAATTCACCCCTCCACTTT. This codes for CASSVDRGTYNSPLHF. The V gene is TRBV7-6, the J gene TRBJ1-6; 9 bases line up with TRBD1. Germline V gives CDR1 SGHVS, CDR2 FNYEAQ. V was pared by 5 bases and J by 2 bases, with 4 bases of the junction left unmatched. The CDR3 totals 16 residues.

This chain joins TRBV15 and TRBJ1-5; no clear D. The CDR3 sequence is 12 residues long. CDR1 LNHNV and CDR2 YYDKDF come from the germline V gene (reference sequence). Trimming removed 0 bases at V and 4 bases at J, with 1 base between. The CDR3 DNA is TGTGCCACCAGCAGAGAAAATCAGCCCCAGCATTTT. Amino acids: CATSRENQPQHF. The whole variable domain, remainder taken from reference TRBV15 and TRBJ1-5, is DAMVIQNPRYQVTQFGKPVTLSCSQTLNHNVMYWYQQKSSQAPKLLFHYYDKDFNNEADTPDNFQSRRPNTSFCFLDIRSPGLGDTAMYLCATSRENQPQHFGDGTRLSIL.

CDR3 DNA sequence: TGTGCCATCAGTGAGTCGAGGTCGAATCAGCCCCAGCATTTT. This translates into CAISESRSNQPQHF. The J gene is TRBJ1-5, the V gene TRBV10-3, with D uncertain. From germline, CDR1 is ENHRY and CDR2 SYGVKD. The CDR3 extends over 14 amino acids. The V end lost 0 bases, the J end lost 4 bases, and 7 bases lay between the germline ends.

This clone was observed a handful of times. J is TRBJ2-7 and V is TRBV5-1; D call uncertain. CDR3 size: 11 residues. CDR1 SGHRS and CDR2 YFSETQ come from the germline V gene. Trimming left V 4 bases short and J 1 base short, with 3 bases between. The DNA of the CDR3 is TGCGCCAGCAGCGTTTCCTACGAGCAGTACTTC. It translates to CASSVSYEQYF.

The gene calls are TRBV5-5 and TRBJ1-1; D is undetermined. Trimming took 0 bases from V and 5 from J, leaving 14 bases between them. This CDR3 has 15 amino acids. Germline assignment: CDR1 SGHKS and CDR2 YYEKEE (reference sequence). CDR3 nucleotide sequence: TGTGCCAGCAGCTTGGCCTTATCTGGGGAGACTGAAGCTTTCTTT. Its protein is CASSLALSGETEAFF.

The chain links TRBV4-1 to TRBJ2-5; 7 bases match TRBD2. CDR3 length equals 16 residues. Trimming cost V 4 bases and J 0 bases; bases outside gene matches: 8. Germline V gives CDR1 MGHRA, CDR2 YSYEKL. CDR3 sequence reads: CASSRGQGGYQETQYF. The CDR3 DNA sequence: TGCGCCAGCAGCCGTGGGCAGGGAGGGTACCAAGAGACCCAGTACTTC.

The V call is TRBV11-2, the J call TRBJ2-3; 9 bases agree with TRBD2. CDR1 SGHAT and CDR2 FQNNGV come from the germline V gene. There are 15 residues in the CDR3. V shed 1 base, J shed 6 bases, and the junction held 5 bases outside the gene matches. The CDR3: CASSLGRGGPDTQYF. The DNA for the CDR3 is TGTGCCAGCAGCTTAGGGCGGGGGGGCCCGGATACGCAGTATTTT. The complete variable domain, with remaining parts taken from reference TRBV11-2 and TRBJ2-3, reads EAGVAQSPRYKIIEKRQSVAFWCNPISGHATLYWYQQILGQGPKLLIQFQNNGVVDDSQLPKDRFSAERLKGVDSTLKIQPAKLEDSAVYLCASSLGRGGPDTQYFGPGTRLTVL.

This clone was observed once. This chain connects TRBV5-6 to TRBJ1-2; D call uncertain. Germline CDR1 SGHDT, CDR2 YYEEEE. Trimming took off 5 bases at V and 2 bases at J, with 13 bases between the two ends. The CDR3 has 14 amino acids. The CDR3 DNA follows: TGTGCCAGCAGTATCTCGGAAGGGAACTATGGCTACACCTTC. This translates into CASSISEGNYGYTF.

This chain joins TRBV7-9 and TRBJ1-2, with 8 bases lining up with TRBD1. The germline CDR1 and CDR2 sequences are SEHNR and FQNEAQ (reference sequence). There are 13 residues in the CDR3. V shed 4 bases, J shed 3 bases, and the junction held 1 base outside the gene matches. CDR3 in DNA: TGTGCCAGCAGCTCGGGACAGGACTATGGCTACACCTTC. Amino acids: CASSSGQDYGYTF.

The chain is built from TRBV4-1 and TRBJ1-6; D is undetermined. Germline V gene lookup returns CDR1 MGHRA and CDR2 YSYEKL. The CDR3 has 17 amino acids. V was cut by 3 bases and J by 1 base, with 13 bases left in between. Here the CDR3 DNA reads TGCGCCAGCAGCCAGGGCCGGGAGAGGTCCTATAATTCACCCCTCCACTTT. It is translated as CASSQGRERSYNSPLHF.

This clone was counted between two and nine times. V is TRBV27 and J is TRBJ2-3; D might be TRBD2 (7 bases). CDR1 is MNHEY, CDR2 SMNVEV, per germline (reference sequence). The CDR3 sequence is 16 residues long. With 5 bases removed from V and 4 bases from J, the gap between germline ends came to 19 bases. The CDR3 nucleotides read TGTGCCAGCAGTCTAGGGGGGGGGTTAGGGGCAGATACGCAGTATTTT. As protein: CASSLGGGLGADTQYF.